The 21 T cell receptor beta chains below were found in one sample sequenced in a study of OX40 agonist ivuxolimab in advanced cancers. The repertoire was sequenced with immunoSEQ multiplex PCR; TCRdb's copy has only in-frame clones and lacks some. The sample consists of about 70,000 clones, about 93% of them appearing once. Sequenced material: CD4+ or CD8+ T cells sorted from blood, taken in a trial of the OX40 agonist ivuxolimab. All receptors derive from an adult with an advanced solid tumor such as melanoma, head and neck, liver or kidney cancer.

The genes are TRBV5-1 and TRBJ2-7, with a weak D call TRBD1 (5 bases). Germline loops: CDR1 SGHRS, CDR2 YFSETQ. V lost 4 bases and J lost 5, with 7 bases in between. The CDR3 contains 11 residues. The CDR3, as DNA: TGCGCCAGCAGCGCAGGGAACGAGCAGTACTTC. Encoded protein: CASSAGNEQYF.

The genes are TRBV4-1 and TRBJ2-5, with unresolved D. The better agreement between TRBJ2-7 and the DNA end casts doubt on the J call. CDR1 and CDR2 (germline): MGHRA, YSYEKL. The CDR3 is 13 amino acids. For the CDR3, the DNA is TGCGCCAGCAGCCAAGATAGGCGTCCCGAGCAGTACTTC. Translated: CASSQDRRPEQYF.

This clone was counted once. At one end the junction does not follow the germline gene, possibly because of a read error. The chain combines TRBV7-7 with TRBJ2-7, with a tentative D call TRBD2 (5 bases). This CDR3 comprises 14 residues. CDR1 and CDR2 from the germline V gene are SSHAT and FNYEAQ (reference sequence). CDR3 sequence (DNA): TGTGCTAGCAGCCCCCGCGGGTTACCTTACGAGCAGTACTTC. Protein sequence: CASSPRGLPYEQYF.

The chain carries TRBV9 and TRBJ2-7; a weak D match, TRBD2 (6 bases). The V and J ends lost 0 bases and 2 bases respectively, with 12 bases between them. Germline V CDR1 and CDR2: SGDLS, YYNGEE. This CDR3 is 15 amino acids long. The CDR3 sequence: CASSVGSRETYEQYF. In nucleotides, the CDR3 is TGTGCCAGCAGCGTAGGGTCCCGGGAGACCTACGAGCAGTACTTC.

J is TRBJ2-7 and V is TRBV4-3; D might be TRBD2 (7 bases). V was shortened by 0 bases and J by 0 bases, with 15 bases between the two germline ends. Looked up from germline, CDR1 is LGHNA and CDR2 is YSLEER. The CDR3 is 17 amino acids. The CDR3 protein is CASSQDRGGGGSYEQYF. CDR3 in DNA: TGCGCCAGCAGCCAAGATCGAGGGGGAGGGGGCTCCTACGAGCAGTACTTC.

The rearrangement joins TRBV9 to TRBJ2-1, with 9 bases that match TRBD1. Trimming removed 3 bases from V and 3 bases from J; junction bases left unmatched: 4. CDR3 length equals 15 residues. The V gene's germline CDR1 is SGDLS and CDR2 YYNGEE. CDR3 in DNA: TGTGCCAGCAGCGACGGGACAGGGTTCTACAATGAGCAGTTCTTC. This codes for CASSDGTGFYNEQFF.

This chain uses TRBV27 with TRBJ1-2; tentatively, D is TRBD1 (6 bases). CDR3 length equals 12 residues. V was shortened by 4 bases and J by 5 bases, with 8 bases between the two germline ends. Looked up from germline, CDR1 is MNHEY and CDR2 is SMNVEV (reference sequence). The CDR3 coding sequence is TGTGCCAGCAGTTCCAGGGGATATGGCTACACCTTC. Protein product: CASSSRGYGYTF.

V and J are TRBV7-8 and TRBJ1-5, with a possible D match to TRBD1 (5 bases). Germline-derived CDR1 and CDR2 are SGHVS and FQNEAQ. The CDR3 extends over 18 amino acids. V was clipped by 1 base and J by 0 bases, with 16 bases between them. The CDR3 bases are TGTGCCAGCAGCTTAGGGGGCGGCGGACACTATAGCAATCAGCCCCAGCATTTT. Translation: CASSLGGGGHYSNQPQHF.

The chain combines TRBV13 with TRBJ2-3; D is unresolved. V lost 5 bases and J lost 4, with 19 bases in between. This CDR3 has 16 amino acids. Germline V gene data show CDR1 as PRHDT and CDR2 as FYEKMQ (reference sequence). CDR3 sequence reads: CASSPTLSEVADTQYF. For the CDR3, the DNA is TGTGCCAGCAGCCCCACCTTGTCCGAGGTGGCAGATACGCAGTATTTT.

This clone was found once. The chain joins TRBV19 to TRBJ1-2; TRBD1 matches at 12 bases. J lost 4 bases, V lost 3 bases, and 6 bases had no gene match. Germline CDR1 reads LNHDA; CDR2 reads SQIVND (reference sequence). The CDR3 loop spans 16 amino acids. DNA for the CDR3: TGTGCCAGTAGTATCGGGACAGGGGGCGCGATCTATGGCTACACCTTC. This encodes CASSIGTGGAIYGYTF.

The chain combines TRBV9 with TRBJ2-1; D perhaps matches TRBD2 (5 bases). Germline V gene data show CDR1 as SGDLS and CDR2 as YYNGEE. Trimming removed 3 bases at V and 0 bases at J, with 19 bases between. The CDR3 runs 18 residues. For the CDR3, the DNA is TGTGCCAGCAGCGCTGACCTTCGGGGTACCAGCTCCTACAATGAGCAGTTCTTC. This translates into CASSADLRGTSSYNEQFF. The whole variable domain, filled in from reference TRBV9 and TRBJ2-1, reads DSGVTQTPKHLITATGQRVTLRCSPRSGDLSVYWYQQSLDQGLQFLIQYYNGEERAKGNILERFSAQQFPDLHSELNLSSLELGDSALYFCASSADLRGTSSYNEQFFGPGTRLTVL.

This sequence joins TRBV12-5 and TRBJ2-7; the D gene is possibly TRBD1 (8 bases). The CDR3 has 15 amino acids. Germline loops: CDR1 LGHNT, CDR2 FRNRAP. The V end was cut by 5 bases, the J end by 4 bases, with 18 bases between. The CDR3 DNA reads TGTGCTAGTGGTGCGCCAGACAGGGGAGGGTACGAGCAGTACTTC. The encoded protein is CASGAPDRGGYEQYF.

The chain couples TRBV9 to TRBJ2-1, with unresolved D. Per germline, CDR1 SGDLS and CDR2 YYNGEE. V gave up 0 bases and J gave up 2 bases, with 6 bases separating them. The CDR3 length is 14 residues. CDR3 amino acids: CASSVGGPYNEQFF. CDR3 bases: TGTGCCAGCAGCGTAGGCGGACCCTACAATGAGCAGTTCTTC.

V is TRBV6-4 and J is TRBJ2-1; D not resolved. There are 16 residues in the CDR3. Germline V gene sequence: CDR1 MRHNA, CDR2 SNTAGT. The germline V and J ends were trimmed by 2 bases and 6 bases, with 17 bases remaining between them. CDR3 bases: TGTGCCAGCAGTGACCGTCCGTCCCCGAAAGGCAATGAGCAGTTCTTC. As protein: CASSDRPSPKGNEQFF.

The chain uses TRBV27 and TRBJ1-1; D call uncertain. Between the trimmed V and J ends, which lost 0 bases and 2 bases, there was a span of 10 bases. The CDR3 covers 15 residues. Germline-derived CDR1 and CDR2 are MNHEY and SMNVEV (reference sequence). CDR3 region: CASSLSFPSNTEAFF. Written as DNA, the CDR3 is TGTGCCAGCAGTTTATCTTTCCCCTCTAACACTGAAGCTTTCTTT.

V gene TRBV5-6 combines with J gene TRBJ1-5, with a possible D match to TRBD1 (5 bases). V dropped 0 bases and J dropped 3 bases, with 7 bases sitting between them. The CDR3 length is 14 residues. The germline V gene has CDR1 SGHDT and CDR2 YYEEEE. The CDR3 DNA reads TGTGCCAGCAGCTTGGGACAGAACAATCAGCCCCAGCATTTT. Its protein product is CASSLGQNNQPQHF.

A few counts support this clone. V and J are TRBV7-9 and TRBJ2-3, with D possibly called TRBD1 or TRBD2 (6 bases each). V lost 0 bases, J lost 6 bases, and 10 bases lay in between. The CDR3 is 14 amino acids. The germline V gene has CDR1 SEHNR and CDR2 FQNEAQ (reference sequence). The CDR3 here is CASSLARGLDTQYF. CDR3 coding DNA: TGTGCCAGCAGCTTAGCCCGGGGGCTCGATACGCAGTATTTT.

The genes are TRBV2 and TRBJ1-3; weak D call: TRBD1 (6 bases). Germline V CDR1 and CDR2: SNHLY, FYNNEI. CDR3 size: 15 residues. Trimming cost V 2 bases and J 4 bases, with 12 bases left between them. The DNA for the CDR3 is TGTGCCAGCAGTGAACAGGACAGCTACGGAAACACCATATATTTT. The encoded protein is CASSEQDSYGNTIYF.

The chain joins TRBV5-6 to TRBJ2-7, with 15 bases aligning to TRBD2. The germline V gene encodes CDR1 SGHDT and CDR2 YYEEEE. The CDR3 contains 16 residues. V was pared by 4 bases and J by 2 bases, with 4 bases of the junction left unmatched. CDR3 region: CASSLGLAGGPYEQYF. DNA of the CDR3: TGTGCCAGCAGCCTTGGACTAGCGGGGGGGCCCTACGAGCAGTACTTC.

This rearrangement joins TRBV6-1 to TRBJ2-7, with a weak D call TRBD1 (5 bases). The CDR3 is 12 residues long. Per germline, CDR1 MNHNS and CDR2 SASEGT. V lost 6 bases to trimming and J lost 2 bases, with 8 bases between them. In DNA form, the CDR3 reads TGTGCCAGCAGACCGACAGCCTACGAGCAGTACTTC. Residues: CASRPTAYEQYF.

This clone was observed a few times. V and J are TRBV23-1 and TRBJ1-6; no clear D gene. TRBV23-1 counts as an open reading frame of uncertain function. V was trimmed by 0 bases and J by 11 bases, leaving 14 bases between them. This CDR3 contains 15 residues. The CDR3 coding sequence is TGCGCCAGCAGTCAATCCCGGTCTTCCACGACACCCCTCCACTTT. It specifies CASSQSRSSTTPLHF.